The present TCR beta chain was sequenced within a study of cytomegalovirus exposure and HLA in healthy donors. Assay used: immunoSEQ multiplex PCR; TCRdb lists only in-frame clones, some missing. The sample includes some 60,000 clones, over 85% of them seen just once. It was the roughly 130-subject validation cohort, separate from the approximately 700-subject first cohort, to which the donors belonged. About this clone itself: What it binds is unknown.

Trimming stripped 5 bases from V and 12 bases from J, with 14 bases between. The CDR3 extends over 12 amino acids. Per the germline V gene, CDR1 is SEHNR and CDR2 is FQNEAQ (reference sequence). Regarding the study as a whole: High sensitivity and specificity were reportedly achieved when the classifier diagnosed cytomegalovirus status. Cytomegalovirus association was listed for 170 or so TCR beta chains. Confirmation was obtained in vitro that a few CMV-associated chains are specific for CMV antigens.

V and J are TRBV7-9 and TRBJ2-1; tentatively, D is TRBD1 (5 bases). Sequencing was performed on PBMCs. The TCR comes from a man in his late teens or twenties in good health and CMV-seropositive. The CDR3 loop reads CASSQGGAGQFF. CDR3 nucleotide sequence: TGTGCCAGCAGCCAAGGTGGGGCTGGGCAGTTCTTC.